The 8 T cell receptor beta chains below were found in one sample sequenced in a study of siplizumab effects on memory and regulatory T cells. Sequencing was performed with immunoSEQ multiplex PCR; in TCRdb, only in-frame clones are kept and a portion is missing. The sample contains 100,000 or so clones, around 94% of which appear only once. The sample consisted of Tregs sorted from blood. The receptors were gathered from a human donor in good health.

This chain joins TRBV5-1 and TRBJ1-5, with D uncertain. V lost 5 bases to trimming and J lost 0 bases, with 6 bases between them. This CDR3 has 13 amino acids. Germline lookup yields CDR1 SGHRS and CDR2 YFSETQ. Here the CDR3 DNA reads TGCGCCAGCAGTCAAGATAGCAATCAGCCCCAGCATTTT. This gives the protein CASSQDSNQPQHF. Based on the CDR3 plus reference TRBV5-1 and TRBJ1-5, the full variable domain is KAGVTQTPRYLIKTRGQQVTLSCSPISGHRSVSWYQQTPGQGLQFLFEYFSETQRNKGNFPGRFSGRQFSNSRSEMNVSTLELGDSALYLCASSQDSNQPQHFGDGTRLSIL.

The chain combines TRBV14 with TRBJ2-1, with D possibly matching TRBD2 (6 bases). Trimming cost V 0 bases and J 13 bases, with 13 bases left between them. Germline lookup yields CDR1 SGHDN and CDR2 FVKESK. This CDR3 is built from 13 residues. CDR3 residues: CASSQDRRVYQFF. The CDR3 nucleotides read TGTGCCAGCAGCCAAGATAGGAGGGTATACCAGTTCTTC.

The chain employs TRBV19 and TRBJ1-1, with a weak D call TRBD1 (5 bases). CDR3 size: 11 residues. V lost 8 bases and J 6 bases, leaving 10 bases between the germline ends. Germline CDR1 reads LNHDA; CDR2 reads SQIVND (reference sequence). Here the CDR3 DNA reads TGTGCCAGTTGCAGGGAATCTGAAGCTTTCTTT. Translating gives CASCRESEAFF.

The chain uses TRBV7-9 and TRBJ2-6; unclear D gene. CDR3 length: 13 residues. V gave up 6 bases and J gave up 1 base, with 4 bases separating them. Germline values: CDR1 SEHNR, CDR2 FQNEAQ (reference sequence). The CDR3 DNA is TGTGCCAGCAGAGTTTCTGGGGCCAACGTCCTGACTTTC. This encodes CASRVSGANVLTF.

The CDR3 DNA sequence: TGTGCCAGCTCTCTTACACCGGGACTAGCGGGAGACAATGAGCAGTTCTTC. Protein product: CASSLTPGLAGDNEQFF. The rearrangement links TRBV18 to TRBJ2-1; TRBD2 matches 14 bases. The CDR3 totals 17 residues. Germline CDR1 is KGHSH and CDR2 is LQKENI. The V and J ends lost 6 bases and 5 bases, in that order; junction bases with no gene match: 9.

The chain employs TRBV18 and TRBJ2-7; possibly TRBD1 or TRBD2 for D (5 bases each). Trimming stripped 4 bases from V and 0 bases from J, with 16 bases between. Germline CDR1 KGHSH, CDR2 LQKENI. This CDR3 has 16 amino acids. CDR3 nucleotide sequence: TGTGCCAGCTCACATGGGGGAAAGGGCTACTCCTACGAGCAGTACTTC. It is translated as CASSHGGKGYSYEQYF.

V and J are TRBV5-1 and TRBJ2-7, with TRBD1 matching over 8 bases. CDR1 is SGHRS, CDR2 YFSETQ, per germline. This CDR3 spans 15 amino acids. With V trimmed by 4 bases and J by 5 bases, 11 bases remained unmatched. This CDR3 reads CASSPGQGIVHEQYF. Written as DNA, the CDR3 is TGCGCCAGCAGCCCTGGACAGGGAATCGTCCACGAGCAGTACTTC.

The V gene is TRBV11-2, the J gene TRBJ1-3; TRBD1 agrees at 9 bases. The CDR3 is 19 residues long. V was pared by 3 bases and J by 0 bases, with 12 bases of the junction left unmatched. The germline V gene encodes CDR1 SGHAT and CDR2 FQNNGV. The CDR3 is CASSFGQGRIEISGNTIYF. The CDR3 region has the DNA TGTGCCAGCAGCTTCGGACAGGGGCGAATTGAGATCTCTGGAAACACCATATATTTT.